The sequence of this TCR beta chain was determined in a study of PD-L1 blockade in urothelial cancer. The data were produced by immunoSEQ multiplex PCR, yet TCRdb's version contains in-frame clones alone and is incomplete. This table has tens of thousands of clones, about 90% appearing once. The time point: pretreatment peripheral blood. CDR3 length equals 17 residues. V gave up 4 bases and J gave up 2 bases; unmatched junction bases: 9. Germline-derived CDR1 and CDR2 are SGHRS and YFSETQ. The rearrangement joins TRBV5-1 to TRBJ2-5, with 12 bases lining up with TRBD2. The source was PBMCs, collected around atezolizumab (anti-PD-L1) treatment. This TCR was recovered from a man in his 60s with urothelial cancer. This CDR3 is CASSEGLAGVLQETQYF. CDR3 sequence (DNA): TGCGCCAGCAGCGAGGGACTAGCGGGTGTATTACAAGAGACCCAGTACTTC.